The count of the clone carrying this T cell receptor (beta chain) is one. Per germline, CDR1 MGHRA and CDR2 YSYEKL. CDR3 length: 15 amino acids. Unmatched junction bases numbered 6, after V lost 3 bases and J lost 6 bases. The data derive from a study of blood T cell repertoires in COVID-19. On the study more broadly: Samples taken during acute and convalescent COVID-19 were collected in the United States, Italy and Spain. Sources were T cells, B-cell-depleted T cells, or PBMCs; the material itself was cDNA or gDNA.

Original processing methods: By means of reference gene primer amplification, nucleated cell counts were estimated. Data came from immunoSEQ multiplex PCR; TCRdb stores just in-frame clones and leaves some out. The V and J calls and clone size come from that table; D and trimming were worked out from the DNA. The sample includes 350,000 to 450,000 clones, approximately 91% seen only once; the top ten take 0.8% to 0.9%. No more than 2 weeks before study entry, exposed participants had met a case of COVID-19. This TCR derives from a woman in her thirties or forties who had been exposed to COVID-19. The sequenced sample consisted of PBMCs or T cells enriched from blood (not recorded which). The chain has TRBV4-1 and TRBJ1-4, with 8 bases aligning to TRBD1. The CDR3, as DNA: TGCGCCAGCAGCCAGGAGACAGGGGAGGATGAAAAACTGTTTTTT. Encoded protein: CASSQETGEDEKLFF.